This T cell receptor beta chain was identified during a study of blood T cell repertoires in COVID-19. Study-wide context: Spain, Italy and the United States supplied samples that represented acute and convalescent COVID-19. Nucleic acid was either cDNA or gDNA, and it came from T cells, B-cell-depleted T cells, or PBMCs.

With 0 bases removed from V and 1 base from J, the gap between germline ends came to 3 bases. CDR1 and CDR2 from the germline V gene are GTSNPN and SVGIG (reference sequence). The CDR3 covers 13 residues. Original methodology: Cell counts per sample came from amplifying reference gene primers. Measured with immunoSEQ multiplex PCR; TCRdb has only the in-frame clones, and not every one. V, J and clone size reflect that table, while D and trimming were determined from the DNA. The data contain 150,000 to 200,000 clones, over 65% of them seen just once; the ten biggest clones take up approximately 8%. The chain has TRBV30 and TRBJ2-2; D is ambiguous. Sequencing used peripheral blood. This sequence was found in a man aged 60 to 75 with acute or convalescent COVID-19. The DNA for the CDR3 is TGTGCCTGGAGTGTGAGGAACACCGGGGAGCTGTTTTTT. It translates to CAWSVRNTGELFF.